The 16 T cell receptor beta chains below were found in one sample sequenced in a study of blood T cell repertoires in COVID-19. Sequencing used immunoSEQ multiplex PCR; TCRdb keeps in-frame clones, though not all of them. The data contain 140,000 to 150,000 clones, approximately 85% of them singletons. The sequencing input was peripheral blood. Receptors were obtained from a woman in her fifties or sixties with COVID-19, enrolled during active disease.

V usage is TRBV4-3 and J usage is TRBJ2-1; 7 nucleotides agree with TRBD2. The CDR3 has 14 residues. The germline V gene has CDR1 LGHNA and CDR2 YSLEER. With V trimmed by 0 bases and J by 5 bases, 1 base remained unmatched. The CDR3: CASSQDRGDNEQFF. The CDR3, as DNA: TGCGCCAGCAGCCAAGATCGGGGGGACAATGAGCAGTTCTTC.

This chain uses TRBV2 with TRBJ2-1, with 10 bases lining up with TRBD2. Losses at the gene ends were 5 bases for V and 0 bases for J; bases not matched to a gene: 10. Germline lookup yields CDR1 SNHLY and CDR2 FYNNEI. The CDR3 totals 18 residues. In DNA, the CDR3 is TGTGCCAGCAGTACTGGGACTAGCGAGGGCCTCTCCTACAATGAGCAGTTCTTC. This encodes CASSTGTSEGLSYNEQFF.

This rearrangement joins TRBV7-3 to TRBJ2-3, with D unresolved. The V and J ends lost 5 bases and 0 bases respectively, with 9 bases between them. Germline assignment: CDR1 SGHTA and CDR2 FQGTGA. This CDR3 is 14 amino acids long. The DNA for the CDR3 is TGTGCCAGCAGCCCGGCGGCTAGCACAGATACGCAGTATTTT. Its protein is CASSPAASTDTQYF.

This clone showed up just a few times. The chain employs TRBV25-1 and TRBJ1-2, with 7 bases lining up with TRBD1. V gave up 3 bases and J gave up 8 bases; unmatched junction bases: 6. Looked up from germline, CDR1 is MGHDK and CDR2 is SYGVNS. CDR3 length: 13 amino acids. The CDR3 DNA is TGTGCCAGCAGTGAGGGACAGATGGGGGGCTACACCTTC. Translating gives CASSEGQMGGYTF.

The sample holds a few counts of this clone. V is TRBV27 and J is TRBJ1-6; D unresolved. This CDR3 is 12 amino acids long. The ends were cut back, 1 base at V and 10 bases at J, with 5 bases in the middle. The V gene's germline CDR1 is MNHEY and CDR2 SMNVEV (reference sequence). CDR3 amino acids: CASSLLGSPLHF. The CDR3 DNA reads TGTGCCAGCAGTTTATTGGGCTCACCCCTCCACTTT.

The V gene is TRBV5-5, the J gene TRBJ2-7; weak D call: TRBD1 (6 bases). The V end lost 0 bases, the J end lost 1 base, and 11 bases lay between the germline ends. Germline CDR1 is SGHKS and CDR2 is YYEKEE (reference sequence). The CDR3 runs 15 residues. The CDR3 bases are TGTGCCAGCAGCTTGGCCGGGACACCGTCCTACGAGCAGTACTTC. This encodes CASSLAGTPSYEQYF.

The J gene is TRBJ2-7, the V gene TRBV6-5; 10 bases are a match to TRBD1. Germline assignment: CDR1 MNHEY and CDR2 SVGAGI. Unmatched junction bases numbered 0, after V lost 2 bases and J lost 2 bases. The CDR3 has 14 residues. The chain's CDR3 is CASSYGQGAYEQYF. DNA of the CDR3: TGTGCCAGCAGTTACGGACAGGGGGCCTACGAGCAGTACTTC.

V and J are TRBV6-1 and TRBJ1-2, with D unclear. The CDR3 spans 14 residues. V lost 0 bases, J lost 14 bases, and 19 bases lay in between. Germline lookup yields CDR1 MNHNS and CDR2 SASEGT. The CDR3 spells CASSEAGGYSKGTF. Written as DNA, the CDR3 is TGTGCCAGCAGTGAAGCTGGAGGGTACTCTAAGGGAACCTTC.

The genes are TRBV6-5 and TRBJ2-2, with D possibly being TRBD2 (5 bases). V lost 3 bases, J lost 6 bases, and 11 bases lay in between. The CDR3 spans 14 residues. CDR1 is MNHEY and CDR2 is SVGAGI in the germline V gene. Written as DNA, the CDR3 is TGTGCCAGCAGTTATTCACCGAGGGCCGGGGAGCTGTTTTTT. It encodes CASSYSPRAGELFF.

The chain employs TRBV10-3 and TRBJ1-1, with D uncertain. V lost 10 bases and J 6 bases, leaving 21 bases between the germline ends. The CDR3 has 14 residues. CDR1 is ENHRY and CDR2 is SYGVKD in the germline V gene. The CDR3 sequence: CASRRRGSVAEAFF. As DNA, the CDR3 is TGTGCCAGTAGACGGCGAGGGAGTGTCGCTGAAGCTTTCTTT.

The CDR3 nucleotides read TGTGCCAGCAGCCCGACTATGTCGTTCCGACATTCACCCCTCCACTTT. Translating gives CASSPTMSFRHSPLHF. The chain has TRBV2 and TRBJ1-6; D gene unclear. Trimming shortened V by 6 bases and J by 8 bases, and 20 bases separated the two germline ends. This CDR3 has 16 residues. Germline values: CDR1 SNHLY, CDR2 FYNNEI.

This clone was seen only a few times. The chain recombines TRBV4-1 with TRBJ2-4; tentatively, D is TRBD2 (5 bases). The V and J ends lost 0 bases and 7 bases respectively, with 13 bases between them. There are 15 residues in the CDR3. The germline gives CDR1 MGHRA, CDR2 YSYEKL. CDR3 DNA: TGCGCCAGCAGCCAAGAGAGGGAAAGTATGAACATTCAGTACTTC. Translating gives CASSQERESMNIQYF.

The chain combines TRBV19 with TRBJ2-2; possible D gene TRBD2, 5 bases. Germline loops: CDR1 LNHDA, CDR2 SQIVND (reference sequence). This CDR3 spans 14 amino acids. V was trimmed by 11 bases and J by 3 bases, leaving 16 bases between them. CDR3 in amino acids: CAAMEDLDTGELFF. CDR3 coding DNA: TGTGCCGCCATGGAGGATCTAGACACCGGGGAGCTGTTTTTT. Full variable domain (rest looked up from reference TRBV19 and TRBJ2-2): DGGITQSPKYLFRKEGQNVTLSCEQNLNHDAMYWYRQDPGQGLRLIYYSQIVNDFQKGDIAEGYSVSREKKESFPLTVTSAQKNPTAFYLCAAMEDLDTGELFFGEGSRLTVL.

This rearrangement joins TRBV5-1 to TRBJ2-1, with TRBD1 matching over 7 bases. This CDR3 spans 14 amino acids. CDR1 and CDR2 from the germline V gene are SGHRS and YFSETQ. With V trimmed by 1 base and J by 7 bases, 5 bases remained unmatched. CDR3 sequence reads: CASSLRSGGNEQFF. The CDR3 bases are TGCGCCAGCAGCTTGAGGTCAGGGGGTAATGAGCAGTTCTTC.

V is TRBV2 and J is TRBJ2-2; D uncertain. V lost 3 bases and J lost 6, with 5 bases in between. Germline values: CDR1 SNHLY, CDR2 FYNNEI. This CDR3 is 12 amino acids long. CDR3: CASSDEAGELFF. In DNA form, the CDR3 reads TGTGCCAGCAGTGACGAGGCCGGGGAGCTGTTTTTT.

The CDR3 nucleotides read TGTGCCAGCAGTCCAACAGGGACCCACAATGAAAAACTGTTTTTT. This translates into CASSPTGTHNEKLFF. This chain links TRBV2 with TRBJ1-4, with D possibly being TRBD1 (6 bases). V lost 5 bases and J lost 5, with 15 bases in between. This CDR3 is built from 15 residues. The germline gives CDR1 SNHLY, CDR2 FYNNEI.